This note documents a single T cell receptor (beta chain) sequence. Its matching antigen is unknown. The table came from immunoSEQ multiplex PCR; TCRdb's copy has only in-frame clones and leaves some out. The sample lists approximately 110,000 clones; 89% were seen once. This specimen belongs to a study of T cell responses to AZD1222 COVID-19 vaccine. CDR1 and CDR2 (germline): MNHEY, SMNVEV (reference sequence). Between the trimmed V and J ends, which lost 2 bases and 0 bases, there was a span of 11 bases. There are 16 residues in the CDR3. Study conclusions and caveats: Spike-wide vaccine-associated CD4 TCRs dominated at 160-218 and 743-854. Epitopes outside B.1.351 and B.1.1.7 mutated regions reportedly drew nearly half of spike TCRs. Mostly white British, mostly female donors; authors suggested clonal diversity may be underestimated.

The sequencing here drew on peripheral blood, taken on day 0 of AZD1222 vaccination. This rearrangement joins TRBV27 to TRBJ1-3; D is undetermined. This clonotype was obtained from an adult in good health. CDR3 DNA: TGTGCCAGCAGTTTAATGGGAGCCTCCTCTGGAAACACCATATATTTT. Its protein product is CASSLMGASSGNTIYF.